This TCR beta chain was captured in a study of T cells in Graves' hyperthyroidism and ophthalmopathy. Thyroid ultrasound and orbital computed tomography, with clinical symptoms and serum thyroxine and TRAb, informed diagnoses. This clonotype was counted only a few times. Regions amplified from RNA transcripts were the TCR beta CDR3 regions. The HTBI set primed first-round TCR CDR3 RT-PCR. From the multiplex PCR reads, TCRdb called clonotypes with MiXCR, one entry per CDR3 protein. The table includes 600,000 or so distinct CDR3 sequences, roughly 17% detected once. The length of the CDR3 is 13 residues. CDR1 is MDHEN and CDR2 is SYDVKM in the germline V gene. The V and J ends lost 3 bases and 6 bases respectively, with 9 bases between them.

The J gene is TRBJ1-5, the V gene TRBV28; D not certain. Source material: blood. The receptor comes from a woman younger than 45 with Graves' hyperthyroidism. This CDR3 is CASSFQEGQPQHF. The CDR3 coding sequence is TGTGCCAGCAGTTTCCAGGAGGGTCAGCCCCAGCATTTT.